This TCR beta chain came from a study of PD-1 and CTLA-4 blockade in melanoma. Germline CDR1 MGHDK, CDR2 SYGVNS. The CDR3 has 17 residues. The ends were cut back, 4 bases at V and 1 base at J, with 19 bases in the middle. TCRdb's copy holds only in-frame clones and misses some; the assay was immunoSEQ multiplex PCR. The sample includes 20,000 to 25,000 clones, approximately 90% of them seen just once. This sequence originates from a human donor with melanoma. The sequenced sample was CD8+ T cells from peripheral blood, obtained before anti-PD-1 treatment. This sequence joins TRBV25-1 and TRBJ1-2, with D unclear. The DNA for the CDR3 is TGTGCCAGCAGTGCCCCAGGAACCGCCGATTATAACTATGGCTACACCTTC. Encoded protein: CASSAPGTADYNYGYTF.